This TCR beta chain was profiled in a study of blood T cells in healthy people across ages. Peripheral blood samples of around 9.5 milliliters were drawn from each donor. Whole-study results and caveats: Versus aged donors, long-lived donors had higher diversity and more naive CD4+ cells. A strong correlation was found between TCR beta diversity and the percentage of naive T cells.

Using a J-beta primer mix together with a sample-barcoded 5' primer, a second PCR was run for roughly 6 to 12 cycles. A single record per CDR3 protein comes from TCRdb applying MiXCR to the 5' RACE reads. This table holds almost 1 million distinct CDR3 sequences, roughly half found once. As for this clonotype: Antigen unknown.

The sequence came from a woman aged 55-70 years in good health. Sequences were obtained from blood.

CDR3 in DNA: TGTGCCAGCAGCCGTGACACGTTACAACCCCTCCACTTT. It yields the protein CASSRDTLQPLHF. J is TRBJ1-6 and V is TRBV14, with unresolved D. Per the germline V gene, CDR1 is SGHDN and CDR2 is FVKESK. This CDR3 contains 13 residues. Trimming pared 4 bases from V and 12 bases from J, leaving 13 bases between.